Each of the 31 T cell receptor beta chains below was sequenced from the same sample in a study of blood T cell repertoires in COVID-19. Sequencing was performed with immunoSEQ multiplex PCR; in TCRdb, only in-frame clones are kept and a portion is missing. Seen here are roughly 380,000 clones, more than 70% observed once, and the top ten hold 1.3%. The specimen was PBMCs or T cells enriched from blood (not recorded which). These receptors came from a young man who had recovered from COVID-19.

The chain carries TRBV5-1 and TRBJ2-1, with D hard to call. This CDR3 is built from 16 residues. Per germline, CDR1 SGHRS and CDR2 YFSETQ. Trimming left V 0 bases short and J 1 base short, with 11 bases between. CDR3 amino acids: CASSLVAASSYNEQFF. CDR3 DNA: TGCGCCAGCAGCTTGGTGGCAGCTAGTTCCTACAATGAGCAGTTCTTC.

The rearrangement links TRBV9 to TRBJ2-5; D not resolved. The CDR3 covers 15 residues. V dropped 0 bases and J dropped 3 bases, with 12 bases sitting between them. Germline CDR1 is SGDLS and CDR2 is YYNGEE. The CDR3 bases are TGTGCCAGCAGCGTAGCTCTGGGCTTGAAAGAGACCCAGTACTTC. Translating gives CASSVALGLKETQYF.

This clone was detected only once. The chain has TRBV12-3 or TRBV12-4 and TRBJ2-1; the D is unclear. Trimming shortened V by 3 bases and J by 11 bases, and 2 bases separated the two germline ends. There are 9 residues in the CDR3. The DNA of the CDR3 is TGTGCCAGCAGTTTTAAGCAGTTCTTC. This encodes CASSFKQFF.

The V gene is TRBV5-1, the J gene TRBJ1-2; D gene uncertain. The germline gives CDR1 SGHRS, CDR2 YFSETQ. The CDR3 is 15 residues long. Trimming shortened V by 2 bases and J by 7 bases, and 18 bases separated the two germline ends. The CDR3 region is CASSFGRTSGGGYTF. In nucleotides, the CDR3 is TGCGCCAGCAGCTTTGGGCGCACCAGCGGTGGTGGCTACACCTTC.

The V call is TRBV12-3 or TRBV12-4, the J call TRBJ1-2; D might be TRBD1 (5 bases). CDR3 length equals 11 residues. Trimming removed 4 bases from V and 6 bases from J, with 6 bases in between. For the CDR3, the DNA is TGTGCCAGCAGTTGGGGGGATGGCTACACCTTC. It codes for CASSWGDGYTF.

The V gene is TRBV6-4, the J gene TRBJ2-3, with TRBD2 matching over 8 bases. The V segment lost 2 bases and the J segment 11 bases; nucleotides outside the gene matches: 3. In germline, CDR1 is MRHNA, CDR2 SNTAGT. The CDR3 runs to 12 residues. CDR3 bases: TGTGCCAGCAGTGACCCCGGGACTAGGCAGTATTTT. This translates into CASSDPGTRQYF.

The chain links TRBV16 to TRBJ1-1, with unresolved D. The CDR3 consists of 13 residues. Germline-derived CDR1 and CDR2 are KGHSY and FQNENV. V was trimmed by 4 bases and J by 1 base, leaving 7 bases between them. CDR3 bases: TGTGCCAGCAGCCGCACACAGAACACTGAAGCTTTCTTT. Protein sequence: CASSRTQNTEAFF.

This chain connects TRBV5-1 to TRBJ2-1; 14 bases align to TRBD2. The V and J ends lost 4 bases and 6 bases, in that order; junction bases with no gene match: 6. The V gene's germline CDR1 is SGHRS and CDR2 YFSETQ. The CDR3 totals 16 residues. The CDR3 nucleotides read TGCGCCAGCAGCGGAGGGACTAGCGGGGGAATCAATGAGCAGTTCTTC. It yields the protein CASSGGTSGGINEQFF. Variable domain in full (rest from reference TRBV5-1 and TRBJ2-1): KAGVTQTPRYLIKTRGQQVTLSCSPISGHRSVSWYQQTPGQGLQFLFEYFSETQRNKGNFPGRFSGRQFSNSRSEMNVSTLELGDSALYLCASSGGTSGGINEQFFGPGTRLTVL.

The chain has TRBV7-2 and TRBJ2-3; 10 bases agree with TRBD1. CDR3 length equals 16 residues. V lost 4 bases to trimming and J lost 3 bases; unmatched junction nucleotides: 7. In germline, CDR1 is SGHTA, CDR2 FQGNSA. The CDR3 DNA follows: TGTGCCAGCAGCTCGACCGGGACAGGGGTAACAGATACGCAGTATTTT. It translates to CASSSTGTGVTDTQYF.

The chain employs TRBV3-1 (or the pseudogene TRBV3-2) and TRBJ1-2; D remains unclear. The CDR3 has 15 amino acids. The V gene lost 4 bases and the J gene lost 0 bases, with 12 bases spanning the gap. In germline, CDR1 is LGHDT, CDR2 YNNKEL (reference sequence). CDR3 DNA sequence: TGTGCCAGCAGCCCTCGTGGAGGGTCTAACTATGGCTACACCTTC. This gives the protein CASSPRGGSNYGYTF.

Only a few counts were recorded for this clone. The V and J genes are TRBV29-1 and TRBJ1-1; possibly TRBD1 for D (5 bases). V dropped 5 bases and J dropped 6 bases, with 10 bases sitting between them. CDR1 and CDR2 from the germline V gene are SQVTM and ANQGSEA. There are 11 residues in the CDR3. CDR3 sequence (DNA): TGCAGCGTTTTAAGGGGCCCTGAAGCTTTCTTT. Residues: CSVLRGPEAFF.

In regard to this clone: One junction end disagrees with the germline gene, perhaps due to a read error. The chain joins TRBV19 to TRBJ1-1; D gene uncertain. There are 16 residues in the CDR3. Germline-derived CDR1 and CDR2 are LNHDA and SQIVND (reference sequence). The CDR3 sequence: CASSIDTSRMNSEAFF. The CDR3 nucleotides are TGTGCCAGTAGTATAGATACGAGTCGAATGAACTCTGAAGCTTTCTTT. Full variable domain (rest looked up from reference TRBV19 and TRBJ1-1): DGGITQSPKYLFRKEGQNVTLSCEQNLNHDAMYWYRQDPGQGLRLIYYSQIVNDFQKGDIAEGYSVSREKKESFPLTVTSAQKNPTAFYLCASSIDTSRMNSEAFFGQGTRLTVV.

The chain is built from TRBV7-2 and TRBJ1-5, with D unresolved. The V gene's germline CDR1 is SGHTA and CDR2 FQGNSA. The V gene lost 5 bases and the J gene lost 6 bases, with 17 bases spanning the gap. The CDR3 consists of 15 residues. In DNA, the CDR3 is TGTGCCAGCAGCCAGGTGGAGGGTTTAGGTCAGCCCCAGCATTTT. Translated, it gives CASSQVEGLGQPQHF.

The CDR3 here is CSVDDTLYGYTF. The DNA for the CDR3 is TGCAGCGTTGACGACACTCTCTATGGCTACACCTTC. The chain carries TRBV29-1 and TRBJ1-2; D call uncertain. Germline lookup yields CDR1 SQVTM and CDR2 ANQGSEA. Trimming shortened V by 3 bases and J by 4 bases, and 9 bases separated the two germline ends. The length of the CDR3 is 12 residues.

The genes are TRBV10-1 and TRBJ1-2; 7 positions match TRBD1. V dropped 5 bases and J dropped 4; count of bases not matched to a gene: 4. Germline values: CDR1 WNHNN, CDR2 SYGVQD (reference sequence). CDR3 size: 13 residues. The CDR3 nucleotides are TGCGCCAGCAGTCCGGGACAGTCCTATGGCTACACCTTC. Its translation is CASSPGQSYGYTF.

V usage is TRBV29-1 and J usage is TRBJ2-4; a weak D match, TRBD1 (5 bases). V lost 5 bases to trimming and J lost 1 base, with 15 bases between them. The germline CDR1 and CDR2 sequences are SQVTM and ANQGSEA. The CDR3 consists of 15 residues. The CDR3 DNA is TGCAGCGTTATGACAGACGTTTCGGCCAAAAACATTCAGTACTTC. It codes for CSVMTDVSAKNIQYF.

V gene TRBV19 combines with J gene TRBJ1-4; D unclear. CDR1 and CDR2 from the germline V gene are LNHDA and SQIVND (reference sequence). The CDR3 has 14 residues. Trimming shortened V by 6 bases and J by 5 bases, and 13 bases separated the two germline ends. CDR3: CASSTGWPNEKLFF. The CDR3 DNA is TGTGCCAGTAGCACCGGGTGGCCAAATGAAAAACTGTTTTTT.

The chain has TRBV10-2 and TRBJ2-5; a possible D gene is TRBD1 (6 bases). The CDR3 is made up of 15 amino acids. Trimming stripped 0 bases from V and 4 bases from J, with 12 bases between. Germline values: CDR1 WSHSY, CDR2 SAAADI. CDR3 coding DNA: TGCGCCAGCAGTGAGTCGAAGGGGGTGCGAGAGACCCAGTACTTC. Translating gives CASSESKGVRETQYF.

The chain recombines TRBV7-3 with TRBJ2-5; 9 positions match TRBD1. CDR1 is SGHTA, CDR2 FQGTGA, per germline. V lost 5 bases and J lost 4; bases outside the gene matches: 8. This CDR3 is 15 amino acids long. CDR3 in amino acids: CASSPQGQGVETQYF. The CDR3 DNA reads as TGTGCCAGCAGCCCCCAGGGACAGGGAGTAGAGACCCAGTACTTC.

The genes are TRBV9 and TRBJ2-2; 7 bases are shared with TRBD2. Germline V gene lookup returns CDR1 SGDLS and CDR2 YYNGEE. The CDR3 sequence is 15 residues long. V was clipped by 0 bases and J by 6 bases; unmatched bases: 5. CDR3 nucleotides: TGTGCCAGCAGCGTAGTGGGGAGGGATGCCGGGGAGCTGTTTTTT. Its translation is CASSVVGRDAGELFF.

This chain links TRBV19 with TRBJ1-2, with TRBD1 matching over 7 bases. The trim removed 7 bases at V and 2 bases at J, leaving 4 bases unmatched. In germline, CDR1 is LNHDA, CDR2 SQIVND (reference sequence). This CDR3 spans 13 amino acids. The CDR3 DNA sequence: TGTGCCAGTAACCCGACAGGGAACTATGGCTACACCTTC. It encodes CASNPTGNYGYTF. Based on the CDR3 plus reference TRBV19 and TRBJ1-2, the full variable domain is DGGITQSPKYLFRKEGQNVTLSCEQNLNHDAMYWYRQDPGQGLRLIYYSQIVNDFQKGDIAEGYSVSREKKESFPLTVTSAQKNPTAFYLCASNPTGNYGYTFGSGTRLTVV.

The count of this clone is one. The chain couples TRBV4-3 to TRBJ1-5, with a weak D call TRBD1 (5 bases). V was pared by 0 bases and J by 3 bases, with 15 bases between. This CDR3 region has 17 residues. Germline-derived CDR1 and CDR2 are LGHNA and YSLEER. CDR3 coding DNA: TGCGCCAGCAGCCAAGATTGGGGGGATGGGCACAATCAGCCCCAGCATTTT. Amino acids: CASSQDWGDGHNQPQHF.

The genes are TRBV2 and TRBJ1-2; D possibly corresponds to TRBD1 (5 bases). Germline CDR1 and CDR2: SNHLY and FYNNEI. The CDR3 runs 15 residues. Trimming pared 6 bases from V and 4 bases from J, leaving 18 bases between. In nucleotides, the CDR3 is TGTGCCAGCAGCCCGGCCCCCGCGGGACCCTATGGCTACACCTTC. This sequence encodes CASSPAPAGPYGYTF.

The rearrangement links TRBV7-2 to TRBJ1-2, with D maybe TRBD1 (5 bases). Germline CDR1 is SGHTA and CDR2 is FQGNSA. The CDR3 has 15 amino acids. V shed 2 bases and J shed 7 bases, with 17 bases lying between them. The CDR3: CASSLSEGPRVGYTF. CDR3 DNA: TGTGCCAGCAGCTTATCGGAGGGCCCCAGGGTTGGCTACACCTTC.

This clone was observed a single time. V gene TRBV2 combines with J gene TRBJ1-6, with 7 bases fitting TRBD1. Trimming at V came to 0 bases and at J to 7 bases, leaving 9 bases not matched to a gene. The germline V gene has CDR1 SNHLY and CDR2 FYNNEI. CDR3 length: 17 amino acids. The CDR3 DNA follows: TGTGCCAGCAGTGAAGCGGGCCTACGGACAGGCAATTCACCCCTCCACTTT. Amino acids: CASSEAGLRTGNSPLHF.

J is TRBJ1-4 and V is TRBV10-3; a possible D gene is TRBD1 (6 bases). Between the trimmed V and J ends, which lost 10 bases and 3 bases, there was a span of 12 bases. The germline CDR1 and CDR2 sequences are ENHRY and SYGVKD. The CDR3 consists of 13 residues. CDR3 sequence (DNA): TGTGCCACCAGAGGGGGAGCTAATGAAAAACTGTTTTTT. Amino acid sequence: CATRGGANEKLFF.

The chain carries TRBV5-1 and TRBJ1-1, with D tentatively TRBD1 (6 bases). This CDR3 is 15 amino acids long. Trimming shortened V by 1 base and J by 0 bases, and 10 bases separated the two germline ends. The germline CDR1 and CDR2 sequences are SGHRS and YFSETQ. The CDR3 region has the DNA TGCGCCAGCAGCTTGTCTACAGGGATGAACACTGAAGCTTTCTTT. Its protein is CASSLSTGMNTEAFF. Full variable domain (missing parts from reference TRBV5-1 and TRBJ1-1): KAGVTQTPRYLIKTRGQQVTLSCSPISGHRSVSWYQQTPGQGLQFLFEYFSETQRNKGNFPGRFSGRQFSNSRSEMNVSTLELGDSALYLCASSLSTGMNTEAFFGQGTRLTVV.

CDR3 DNA: TGTGCCAGCAGTTACTCGAAGCGGGAAGTCGGTCAGCCCCAGCATTTT. This gives the protein CASSYSKREVGQPQHF. V usage is TRBV6-5 and J usage is TRBJ1-5; D gene ambiguous. The CDR3 runs to 16 residues. The germline gives CDR1 MNHEY, CDR2 SVGAGI. V gave up 0 bases and J gave up 6 bases, with 15 bases separating them.

The chain links TRBV4-2 to TRBJ1-2; D might be TRBD1 (5 bases). The germline V gene has CDR1 LGHNA and CDR2 YNFKEQ. V dropped 0 bases and J dropped 12 bases, with 14 bases sitting between them. The CDR3 loop spans 13 amino acids. CDR3 residues: CASSQELGGMDTF. The CDR3 DNA reads TGTGCCAGCAGCCAAGAGTTGGGGGGGATGGACACCTTC.

The CDR3 DNA reads TGCGCCAGCAGCCAGACGGACAGGGGGTTTATGTCACCCCTCCACTTT. This translates into CASSQTDRGFMSPLHF. The chain joins TRBV4-1 to TRBJ1-6, with 10 bases matching TRBD1. Germline V lookup: CDR1 MGHRA, CDR2 YSYEKL. V shed 3 bases, J shed 10 bases, and the junction held 9 bases outside the gene matches. This CDR3 spans 16 amino acids.

The chain is built from TRBV7-9 and TRBJ2-5; possible D gene TRBD2, 6 bases. Germline V gene data show CDR1 as SEHNR and CDR2 as FQNEAQ (reference sequence). CDR3 length equals 16 residues. Trimming shortened V by 1 base and J by 5 bases, and 17 bases separated the two germline ends. In DNA, the CDR3 is TGTGCCAGCAGCTTAGAAGGTCAAGGGGCGGGGGAGACCCAGTACTTC. Translated, it gives CASSLEGQGAGETQYF.